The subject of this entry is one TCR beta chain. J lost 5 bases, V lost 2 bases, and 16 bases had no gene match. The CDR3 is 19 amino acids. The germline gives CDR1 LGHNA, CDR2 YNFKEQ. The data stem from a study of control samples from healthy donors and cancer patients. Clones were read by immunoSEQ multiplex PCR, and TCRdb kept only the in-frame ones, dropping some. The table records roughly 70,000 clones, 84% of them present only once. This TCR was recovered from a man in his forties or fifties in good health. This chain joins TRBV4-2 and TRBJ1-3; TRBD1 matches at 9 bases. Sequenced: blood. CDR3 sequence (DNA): TGTGCCAGCAGCCAACAAAATACAGGGGGCTCGGTTTTGCGAAACACCATATATTTT. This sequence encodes CASSQQNTGGSVLRNTIYF.